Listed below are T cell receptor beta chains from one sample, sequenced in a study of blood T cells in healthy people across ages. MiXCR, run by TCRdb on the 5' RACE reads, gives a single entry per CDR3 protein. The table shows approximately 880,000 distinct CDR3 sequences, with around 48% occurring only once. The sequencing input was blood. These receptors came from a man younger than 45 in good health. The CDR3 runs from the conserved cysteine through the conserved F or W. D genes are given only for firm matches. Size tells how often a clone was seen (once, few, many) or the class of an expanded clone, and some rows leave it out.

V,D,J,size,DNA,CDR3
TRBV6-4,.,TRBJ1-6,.,TGTGCCAGCAGTGAGGTAGCGGCCGGCTCACCCCTCCACTTT,CASSEVAAGSPLHF
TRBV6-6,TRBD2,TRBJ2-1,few,TGTGCCAGCAGTTACGCGGGAGCCTACAATGAGCAGTTCTTC,CASSYAGAYNEQFF
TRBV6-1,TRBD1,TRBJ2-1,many,TGTGCCAGCAGTCGCGAGGCGACCGGGACAGGGAAGACTGTAGTGTACAATGAGCAGTTCTTC,CASSREATGTGKTVVYNEQFF
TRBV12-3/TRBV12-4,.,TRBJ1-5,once,TGTGCCAGCAGTCCGGACGGACCAGCCCAGCATTTT,CASSPDGPAQHF
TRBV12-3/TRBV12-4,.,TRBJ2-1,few,TGTGCCAGCAGGGCTTTAGGCTACAATGAGCAGTTCTTC,CASRALGYNEQFF
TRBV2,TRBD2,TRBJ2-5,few,TGTGCCAGCAGCCCTGGGACTAGCTCGTTGGGGACCCAGTACTTC,CASSPGTSSLGTQYF
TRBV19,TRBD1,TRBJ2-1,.,TGTGCCACTACAGGGGTTTGGTACAATGAGCAGTTCTTC,CATTGVWYNEQFF
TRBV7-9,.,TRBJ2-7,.,TGTGCCAGCAGCGCCCTTGGTATTTCATCCTACGAGCAGTACTTC,CASSALGISSYEQYF
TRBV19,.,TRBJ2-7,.,TGTGCCAGTAGTATCAGTAGGGTCCCCTACGAGCAGTACTTC,CASSISRVPYEQYF
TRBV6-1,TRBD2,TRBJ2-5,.,TGTGCCAGCAGACGACTAGCGGGAGAAGAGACCCAGTACTTC,CASRRLAGEETQYF
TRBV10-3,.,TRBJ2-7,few,TGTGCCATCAGTGAATACAGGTTGCCCTACGAGCAGTACTTC,CAISEYRLPYEQYF
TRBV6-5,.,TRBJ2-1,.,TGTGCCAGCACCCTCCGCCGGGGCAATGAGCAGTTCTTC,CASTLRRGNEQFF
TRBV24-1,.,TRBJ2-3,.,TGTGCCACCAGTGATTCCTGGGGTCTAAACACAGATACGCAGTATTTT,CATSDSWGLNTDTQYF
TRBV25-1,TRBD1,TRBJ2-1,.,TGTGCCAGCAGTGAACTCGGACAGGAATACAATGAGCAGTTCTTC,CASSELGQEYNEQFF
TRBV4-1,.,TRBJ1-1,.,TGCGCCAGCAGCCTAAAGACAGGTTTAAACACTGAAGCTTTCTTT,CASSLKTGLNTEAFF
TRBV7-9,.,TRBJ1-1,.,TGTGCCAGCAGCTTAGAACGAGCTTACGAGGCTTTCTTT,CASSLERAYEAFF
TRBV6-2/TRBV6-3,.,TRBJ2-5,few,TGTGCCAGCAGTTACTTAGGGGCAAAGCAAGAGACCCAGTACTTC,CASSYLGAKQETQYF
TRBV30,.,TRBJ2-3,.,TGTGCCTGGAGTGCCTTGGGTAGTTTGAGCACAGATACGCAGTATTTT,CAWSALGSLSTDTQYF
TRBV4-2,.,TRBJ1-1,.,TGTGCCAACAGCCAACCCGGGCAGGGTGAAGCTTTCTTT,CANSQPGQGEAFF
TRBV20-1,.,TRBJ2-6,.,TGCAGTGCTAGAGGGCAGGTAACTGGGGCCAACGTCCTGACTTTC,CSARGQVTGANVLTF
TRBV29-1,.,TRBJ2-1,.,TGCAGCGTTGGTCACGGGGGAGCGTACAATGAGCAGTTCTTC,CSVGHGGAYNEQFF
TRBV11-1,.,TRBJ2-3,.,TGTGCCAGCAGCACGACAGCAGATACGCAGTATTTT,CASSTTADTQYF